The 16 T cell receptor beta chains listed next were all sequenced from one sample in a study of Tregs in tolerant kidney transplant recipients. TCRdb's copy holds only in-frame clones and misses some; the assay was immunoSEQ multiplex PCR. The table includes approximately 260,000 clones, 84% detected once. The sequenced material came from CD4+ T cells from blood. These receptors originate from a human donor in good health.

J is TRBJ1-2 and V is TRBV7-9; D may be TRBD1 (5 bases). Trimming stripped 4 bases from V and 4 bases from J, with 7 bases between. Germline CDR1 is SEHNR and CDR2 is FQNEAQ (reference sequence). The CDR3 loop spans 12 amino acids. In DNA, the CDR3 is TGTGCCAGCAGCTCCGACAGCTATGGCTACACCTTC. It encodes CASSSDSYGYTF. Filled out from reference TRBV7-9 and TRBJ1-2, the complete variable domain reads DTGVSQNPRHKITKRGQNVTFRCDPISEHNRLYWYRQTLGQGPEFLTYFQNEAQLEKSRLLSDRFSAERPKGSFSTLEIQRTEQGDSAMYLCASSSDSYGYTFGSGTRLTVV.

This clone has a single count. The rearrangement joins TRBV7-6 to TRBJ2-7; D could derive from TRBD1 or TRBD2 (5 bases each). Germline assignment: CDR1 SGHVS and CDR2 FNYEAQ. CDR3 length equals 15 residues. The V end lost 4 bases, the J end lost 0 bases, and 13 bases lay between the germline ends. For the CDR3, the DNA is TGTGCCAGCAGCTACGGTCGAGGGGACTCCTACGAGCAGTACTTC. Amino acids: CASSYGRGDSYEQYF.

The chain is built from TRBV4-1 and TRBJ2-3; maybe TRBD2 (6 bases). CDR1 and CDR2 from the germline V gene are MGHRA and YSYEKL. The CDR3 consists of 16 residues. Trimming shortened V by 1 base and J by 3 bases, and 14 bases separated the two germline ends. The CDR3 region is CASSQVAGLGTDTQYF. The CDR3 DNA reads as TGCGCCAGCAGCCAAGTTGCGGGACTGGGGACAGATACGCAGTATTTT.

The chain has TRBV6-1 and TRBJ2-1; D gene ambiguous. In germline, CDR1 is MNHNS, CDR2 SASEGT. Between the trimmed V and J ends, which lost 5 bases and 0 bases, there was a span of 11 bases. This CDR3 comprises 15 residues. The chain's CDR3 is CASSRTAASYNEQFF. The CDR3 DNA is TGTGCCAGCAGTCGGACGGCTGCCTCCTACAATGAGCAGTTCTTC.

V gene TRBV5-8 combines with J gene TRBJ1-1; TRBD1 matches at 7 bases. CDR1 and CDR2 from the germline V gene are SGHTS and YDEGEE. The CDR3 covers 16 residues. V dropped 3 bases and J dropped 3; count of bases not matched to a gene: 11. CDR3 in amino acids: CASSYLHTGVDTEAFF. CDR3 in DNA: TGTGCCAGCAGCTACTTACACACAGGGGTGGACACTGAAGCTTTCTTT.

V usage is TRBV15 and J usage is TRBJ1-5, with D uncertain. CDR1 and CDR2 (germline): LNHNV, YYDKDF (reference sequence). CDR3 length: 16 residues. V was trimmed by 4 bases and J by 6 bases, leaving 19 bases between them. The CDR3 protein is CATSTPYGIRSQPQHF. CDR3 sequence (DNA): TGTGCCACCAGCACCCCGTACGGGATACGATCTCAGCCCCAGCATTTT.

This clone appeared once. The DNA of the CDR3 is TGTGCCAGCAGATCCCACCGGGACAGCACCTACGAGCAGTACTTC. It is translated as CASRSHRDSTYEQYF. The chain uses TRBV6-5 and TRBJ2-7, with TRBD1 matching over 7 bases. The CDR3 is 15 residues long. Germline assignment: CDR1 MNHEY and CDR2 SVGAGI. With V trimmed by 6 bases and J by 2 bases, 10 bases remained unmatched.

The chain combines TRBV11-3 with TRBJ2-3, with D maybe TRBD2 (5 bases). Trimming removed 1 base from V and 0 bases from J, with 11 bases in between. Germline CDR1 SGHNT, CDR2 YENEEA. The CDR3 runs 16 residues. The CDR3 spells CASSLGGPGSTDTQYF. CDR3 nucleotides: TGTGCCAGCAGCTTAGGAGGGCCCGGTAGCACAGATACGCAGTATTTT. The complete variable domain, with remaining parts taken from reference TRBV11-3 and TRBJ2-3, reads EAGVVQSPRYKIIEKKQPVAFWCNPISGHNTLYWYLQNLGQGPELLIRYENEEAVDDSQLPKDRFSAERLKGVDSTLKIQPAELGDSAVYLCASSLGGPGSTDTQYFGPGTRLTVL.

The chain is built from TRBV11-2 and TRBJ1-1; D is uncertain. Germline lookup yields CDR1 SGHAT and CDR2 FQNNGV. The V gene lost 5 bases and the J gene lost 7 bases, with 11 bases spanning the gap. The CDR3 totals 12 residues. The CDR3 is CASSQTSDEAFF. The DNA of the CDR3 is TGTGCCAGCAGCCAGACAAGTGATGAAGCTTTCTTT.

This clone was seen once. The chain employs TRBV11-3 and TRBJ2-2; D perhaps matches TRBD1 (6 bases). CDR3 length: 14 residues. Germline V gene lookup returns CDR1 SGHNT and CDR2 YENEEA. Trimming stripped 5 bases from V and 7 bases from J, with 14 bases between. This CDR3 is CASSLGAGIGELFF. CDR3 DNA sequence: TGTGCCAGCAGCCTGGGGGCGGGTATCGGGGAGCTGTTTTTT. The full variable domain, rest sourced from reference TRBV11-3 and TRBJ2-2, is EAGVVQSPRYKIIEKKQPVAFWCNPISGHNTLYWYLQNLGQGPELLIRYENEEAVDDSQLPKDRFSAERLKGVDSTLKIQPAELGDSAVYLCASSLGAGIGELFFGEGSRLTVL.

The CDR3 coding sequence is TGTGCCTGGAGTGCGGACAGGCTTACCGGGGAGCTGTTTTTT. Translating it yields CAWSADRLTGELFF. This sequence joins TRBV30 and TRBJ2-2; 7 bases are a match to TRBD1. Looked up from germline, CDR1 is GTSNPN and CDR2 is SVGIG (reference sequence). J was trimmed by 5 bases and V by 1 base; bases with no gene match: 4. This CDR3 has 14 residues. The entire variable domain, with the rest obtained from reference TRBV30 and TRBJ2-2, is as follows: SQTIHQWPATLVQPVGSPLSLECTVEGTSNPNLYWYRQAAGRGLQLLFYSVGIGQISSEVPQNLSASRPQDRQFILSSKKLLLSDSGFYLCAWSADRLTGELFFGEGSRLTVL.

The CDR3, as DNA: TGCAGTGCTCACTCCATACCGCAGTTCTTC. As protein: CSAHSIPQFF. The chain links TRBV20-1 to TRBJ2-1; D is unresolved. CDR1 DFQATT and CDR2 SNEGSKA come from the germline V gene (reference sequence). The CDR3 has 10 residues. Trimming removed 5 bases at V and 12 bases at J, with 11 bases between.

The chain couples TRBV2 to TRBJ2-5; D not resolved. The end of the DNA fits TRBJ2-7 better, so the J call may be wrong. Germline CDR1 SNHLY, CDR2 FYNNEI. The CDR3 length is 14 residues. The CDR3 sequence is CASSERSASYEQYF. The CDR3 region has the DNA TGTGCCAGCAGTGAACGAAGCGCCTCCTACGAGCAGTACTTC.

This clone turned up a few times. V and J are TRBV11-2 and TRBJ1-3; 7 bases fit TRBD1. V was clipped by 8 bases and J by 1 base; unmatched bases: 5. The CDR3 length is 14 residues. Germline V gene sequence: CDR1 SGHAT, CDR2 FQNNGV. This CDR3 reads CASRQGASGNTIYF. In nucleotides, the CDR3 is TGTGCCAGCCGACAGGGAGCTTCTGGAAACACCATATATTTT. The entire variable domain, with the rest obtained from reference TRBV11-2 and TRBJ1-3, is as follows: EAGVAQSPRYKIIEKRQSVAFWCNPISGHATLYWYQQILGQGPKLLIQFQNNGVVDDSQLPKDRFSAERLKGVDSTLKIQPAKLEDSAVYLCASRQGASGNTIYFGEGSWLTVV.

This sequence joins TRBV25-1 and TRBJ1-4, with D perhaps TRBD1 (5 bases). V was trimmed by 2 bases and J by 12 bases, leaving 13 bases between them. Germline V gives CDR1 MGHDK, CDR2 SYGVNS. The CDR3 is 13 residues long. CDR3 in DNA: TGTGCCAGCAGTGAAGGGGCCCCGATGGAACTGTTTTTT. Residues: CASSEGAPMELFF.

V usage is TRBV20-1 and J usage is TRBJ2-7, with unresolved D. Germline-derived CDR1 and CDR2 are DFQATT and SNEGSKA (reference sequence). CDR3 size: 11 residues. CDR3 coding DNA: TGCAGCCACTACTCGCGCTACGAGCAGTACTTC. Protein product: CSHYSRYEQYF.